This T cell receptor (beta chain) was captured in a study of control samples from healthy donors and cancer patients. Sequencing was performed with immunoSEQ multiplex PCR; in TCRdb, only in-frame clones are kept and a portion is missing. This table has 20,000 to 25,000 clones, approximately 80% appearing once. This clonotype originated in a man in his fifties or sixties with colorectal cancer. What was sequenced was PBMCs.

CDR3 nucleotides: TGTGCCTGGAACGGTCAGAGGAATTCACCCCTCCACTTT. Its translation is CAWNGQRNSPLHF. J is TRBJ1-6 and V is TRBV30; D is unclear. CDR3 length: 13 amino acids. V was pared by 4 bases and J by 7 bases, with 11 bases between. Germline V gene sequence: CDR1 GTSNPN, CDR2 SVGIG (reference sequence).